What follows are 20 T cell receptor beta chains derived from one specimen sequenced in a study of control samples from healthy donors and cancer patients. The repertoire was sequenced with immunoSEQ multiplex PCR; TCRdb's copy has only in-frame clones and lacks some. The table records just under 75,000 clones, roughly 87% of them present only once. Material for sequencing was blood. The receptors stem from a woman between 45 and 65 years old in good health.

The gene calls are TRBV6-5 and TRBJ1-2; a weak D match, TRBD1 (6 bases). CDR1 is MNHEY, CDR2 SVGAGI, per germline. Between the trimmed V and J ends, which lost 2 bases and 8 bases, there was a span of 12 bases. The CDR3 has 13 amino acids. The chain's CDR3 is CASSYHTGLGYTF. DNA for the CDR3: TGTGCCAGCAGTTACCACACAGGGCTAGGCTACACCTTC.

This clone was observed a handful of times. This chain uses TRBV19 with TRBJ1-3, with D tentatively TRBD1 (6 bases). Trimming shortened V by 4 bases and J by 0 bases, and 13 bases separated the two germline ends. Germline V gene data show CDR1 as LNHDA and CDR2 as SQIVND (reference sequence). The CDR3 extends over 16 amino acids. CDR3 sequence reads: CASSSRQAISGNTIYF. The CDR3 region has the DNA TGTGCCAGTAGTAGCCGACAGGCGATCTCTGGAAACACCATATATTTT.

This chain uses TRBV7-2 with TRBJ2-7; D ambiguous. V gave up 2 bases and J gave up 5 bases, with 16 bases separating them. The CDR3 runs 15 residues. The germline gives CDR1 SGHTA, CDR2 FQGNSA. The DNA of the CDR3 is TGTGCCAGCAGCTTACGTGGACCACCAGCCGACGAGCAGTACTTC. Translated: CASSLRGPPADEQYF.

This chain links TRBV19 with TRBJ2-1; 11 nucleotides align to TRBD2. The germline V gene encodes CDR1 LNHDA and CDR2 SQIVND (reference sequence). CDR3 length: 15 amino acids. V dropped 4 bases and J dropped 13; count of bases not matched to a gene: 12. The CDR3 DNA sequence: TGTGCCAGTAGTAAGGGGACTAGCGGTGCCCCCACACAGTTCTTC. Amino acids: CASSKGTSGAPTQFF.

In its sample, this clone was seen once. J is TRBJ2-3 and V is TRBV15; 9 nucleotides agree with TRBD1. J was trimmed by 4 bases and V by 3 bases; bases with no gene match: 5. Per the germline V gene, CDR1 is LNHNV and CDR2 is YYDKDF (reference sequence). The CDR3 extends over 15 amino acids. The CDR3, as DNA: TGTGCCACCAGCAGTCGGGACAGGGCCCCAGATACGCAGTATTTT. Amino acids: CATSSRDRAPDTQYF.

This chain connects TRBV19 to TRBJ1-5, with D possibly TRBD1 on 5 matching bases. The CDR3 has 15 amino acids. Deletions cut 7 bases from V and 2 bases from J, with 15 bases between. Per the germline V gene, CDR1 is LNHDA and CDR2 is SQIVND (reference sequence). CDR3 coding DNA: TGTGCCAGTACCCCCCGGGGGGTAGGCAATCAGCCCCAGCATTTT. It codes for CASTPRGVGNQPQHF.

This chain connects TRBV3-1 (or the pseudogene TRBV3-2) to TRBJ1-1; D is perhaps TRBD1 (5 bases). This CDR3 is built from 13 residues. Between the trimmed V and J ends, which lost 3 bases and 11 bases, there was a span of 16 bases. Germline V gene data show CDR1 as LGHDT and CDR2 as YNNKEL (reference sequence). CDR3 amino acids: CASSQRPGTLAFF. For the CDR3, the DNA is TGTGCCAGCAGCCAGCGCCCCGGGACTTTGGCTTTCTTT.

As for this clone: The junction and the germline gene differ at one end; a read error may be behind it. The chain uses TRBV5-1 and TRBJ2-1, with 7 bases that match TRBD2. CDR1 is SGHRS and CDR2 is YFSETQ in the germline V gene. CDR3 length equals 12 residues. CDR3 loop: CASSPTGTTRIF. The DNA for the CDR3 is TGCGCCAGCAGCCCTACCGGGACTACCCGGATCTTC.

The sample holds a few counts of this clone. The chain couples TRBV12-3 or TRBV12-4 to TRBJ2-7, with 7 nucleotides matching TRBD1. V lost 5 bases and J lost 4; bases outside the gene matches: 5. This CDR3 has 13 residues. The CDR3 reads CASSPDRRYEQYF. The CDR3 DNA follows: TGTGCCAGCAGTCCGGACAGGCGATACGAGCAGTACTTC.

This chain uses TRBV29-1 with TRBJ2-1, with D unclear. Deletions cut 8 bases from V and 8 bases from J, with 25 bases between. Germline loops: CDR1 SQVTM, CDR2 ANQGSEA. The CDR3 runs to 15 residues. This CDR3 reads CSLQSARRPLDEQFF. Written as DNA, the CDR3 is TGCAGCCTCCAATCGGCCCGACGCCCCCTCGATGAGCAGTTCTTC.

The CDR3: CASSLWRETQYF. The CDR3 DNA is TGCGCCAGCAGCTTGTGGCGGGAGACCCAGTACTTC. This sequence joins TRBV5-1 and TRBJ2-5; D is unresolved. This CDR3 has 12 amino acids. Germline-derived CDR1 and CDR2 are SGHRS and YFSETQ. With 1 base removed from V and 5 bases from J, the gap between germline ends came to 6 bases.

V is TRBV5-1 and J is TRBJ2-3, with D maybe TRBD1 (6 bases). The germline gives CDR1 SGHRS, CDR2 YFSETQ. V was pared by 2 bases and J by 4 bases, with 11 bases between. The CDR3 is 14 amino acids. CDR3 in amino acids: CASSFRGSADTQYF. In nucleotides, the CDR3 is TGCGCCAGCAGCTTCAGGGGTTCCGCAGATACGCAGTATTTT.

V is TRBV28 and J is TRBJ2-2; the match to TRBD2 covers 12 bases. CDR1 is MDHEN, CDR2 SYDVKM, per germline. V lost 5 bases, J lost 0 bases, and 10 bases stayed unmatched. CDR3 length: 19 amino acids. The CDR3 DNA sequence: TGTGCCAGCAGTCTTCGTAGGAGGACTAGCGGGACGAACACCGGGGAGCTGTTTTTT. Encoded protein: CASSLRRRTSGTNTGELFF.

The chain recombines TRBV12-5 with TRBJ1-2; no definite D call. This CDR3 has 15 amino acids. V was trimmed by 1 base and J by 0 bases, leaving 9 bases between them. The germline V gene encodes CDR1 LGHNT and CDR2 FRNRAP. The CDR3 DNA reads TGTGCTAGTGGTTTGGGTTGGCCGACTAACTATGGCTACACCTTC. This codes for CASGLGWPTNYGYTF.

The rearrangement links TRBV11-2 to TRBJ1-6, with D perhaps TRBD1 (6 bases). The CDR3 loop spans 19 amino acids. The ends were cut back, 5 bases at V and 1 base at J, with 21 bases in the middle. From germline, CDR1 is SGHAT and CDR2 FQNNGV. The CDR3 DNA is TGTGCCAGCAGCCTAACCGGGACAAAAATCGGATCCTATAATTCACCCCTCCACTTT. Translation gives CASSLTGTKIGSYNSPLHF.

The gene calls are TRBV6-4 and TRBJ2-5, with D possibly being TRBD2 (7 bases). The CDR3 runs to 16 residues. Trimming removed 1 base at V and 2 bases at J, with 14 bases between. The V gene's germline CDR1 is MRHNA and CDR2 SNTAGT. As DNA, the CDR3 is TGTGCCAGCAGTGACTTGGGGGAGGGGGTTCAAGAGACCCAGTACTTC. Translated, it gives CASSDLGEGVQETQYF.

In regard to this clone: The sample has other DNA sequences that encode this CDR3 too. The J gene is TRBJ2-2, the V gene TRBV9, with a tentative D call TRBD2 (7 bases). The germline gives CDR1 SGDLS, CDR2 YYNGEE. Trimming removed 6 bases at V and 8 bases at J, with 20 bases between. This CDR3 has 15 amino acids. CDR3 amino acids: CASTPSGDTTGELFF. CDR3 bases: TGTGCCAGCACGCCCAGCGGGGACACCACTGGGGAGCTGTTTTTT.

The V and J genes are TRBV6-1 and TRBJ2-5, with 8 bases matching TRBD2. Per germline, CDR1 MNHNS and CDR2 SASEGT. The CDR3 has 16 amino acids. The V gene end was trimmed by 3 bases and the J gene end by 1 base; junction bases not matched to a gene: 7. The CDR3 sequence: CASSEGGGLAQETQYF. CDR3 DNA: TGTGCCAGCAGTGAGGGGGGAGGACTAGCCCAAGAGACCCAGTACTTC.

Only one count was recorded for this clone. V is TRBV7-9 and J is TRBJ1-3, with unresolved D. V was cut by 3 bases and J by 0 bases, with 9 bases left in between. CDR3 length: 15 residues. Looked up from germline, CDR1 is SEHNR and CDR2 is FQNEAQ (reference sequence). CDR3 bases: TGTGCCAGCAGCTTGCACAGCGCCTCTGGAAACACCATATATTTT. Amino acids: CASSLHSASGNTIYF.

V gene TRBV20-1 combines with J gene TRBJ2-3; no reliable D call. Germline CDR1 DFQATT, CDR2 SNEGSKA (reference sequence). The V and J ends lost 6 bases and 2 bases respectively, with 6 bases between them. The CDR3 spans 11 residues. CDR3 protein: CSAVVTDTQYF. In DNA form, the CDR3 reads TGCAGTGCCGTCGTCACAGATACGCAGTATTTT.